This T cell receptor (beta chain) was found in a study of shared clonotypes between healthy human individuals. Study in general: The study drew on a couple of women and a few men aged 18 to 49 as donors. CD4 naive cells filled three plates per donor, CD4 memory three, CD8 naive two and CD8 memory one.

Study results and limitations: An expected dependence of interdonor clonotype sharing on sequencing depth was noted. What limited the represented genetic and exposure-history diversity was the small number of donors.

The V gene lost 5 bases and the J gene lost 2 bases, with 16 bases spanning the gap. CDR1 and CDR2 (germline): SGHTA, FQGNSA. The CDR3 extends over 16 amino acids. A word on this clone: Its antigen is currently unknown.

Method: immunoSEQ multiplex PCR; TCRdb's copy keeps in-frame clones and lacks some. Of about 2.3 million clones listed, just under 95% are singletons. This clonotype originated in a man between 18 and 29 years old in good health. Some clones in this sample may be carry-over from other donors' samples. This rearrangement joins TRBV7-2 to TRBJ1-5, with a possible D match to TRBD1 (6 bases). Sequenced sample: naive CD4+ T cells from PBMCs. Subset meaning: CD45RA+ positively selected. The CDR3 DNA follows: TGTGCCAGCAGCAGGGTAGGGGGATTCGGCAATCAGCCCCAGCATTTT. It is translated as CASSRVGGFGNQPQHF.